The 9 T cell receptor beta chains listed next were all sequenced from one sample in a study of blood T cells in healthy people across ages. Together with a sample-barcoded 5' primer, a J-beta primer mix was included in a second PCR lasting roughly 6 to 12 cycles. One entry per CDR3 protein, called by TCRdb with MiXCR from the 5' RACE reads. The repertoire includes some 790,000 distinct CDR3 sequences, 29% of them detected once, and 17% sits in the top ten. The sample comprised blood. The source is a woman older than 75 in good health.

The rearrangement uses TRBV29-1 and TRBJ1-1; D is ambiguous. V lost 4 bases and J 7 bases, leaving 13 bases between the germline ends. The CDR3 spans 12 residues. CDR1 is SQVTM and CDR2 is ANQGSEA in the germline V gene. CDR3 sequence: CSVARASGEAFF. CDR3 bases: TGCAGCGTTGCGAGGGCCTCGGGTGAAGCTTTCTTT.

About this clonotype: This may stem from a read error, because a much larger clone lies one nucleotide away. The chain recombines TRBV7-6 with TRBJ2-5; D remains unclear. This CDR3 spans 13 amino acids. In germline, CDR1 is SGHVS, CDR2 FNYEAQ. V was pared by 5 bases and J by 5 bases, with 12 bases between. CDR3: CASSKPASETQYF. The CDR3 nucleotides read TGTGCCAGCAGCAAACCAGCGTCGGAGACCCAGTACTTC.

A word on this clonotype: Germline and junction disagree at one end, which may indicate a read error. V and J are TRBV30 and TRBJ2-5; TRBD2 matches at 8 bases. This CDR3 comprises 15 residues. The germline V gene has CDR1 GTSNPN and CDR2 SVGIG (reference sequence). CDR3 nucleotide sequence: TGTGCCCGGAGTGTAGGAGCGGGGGCCCAAGAGACCCAGTACTTC. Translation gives CARSVGAGAQETQYF.

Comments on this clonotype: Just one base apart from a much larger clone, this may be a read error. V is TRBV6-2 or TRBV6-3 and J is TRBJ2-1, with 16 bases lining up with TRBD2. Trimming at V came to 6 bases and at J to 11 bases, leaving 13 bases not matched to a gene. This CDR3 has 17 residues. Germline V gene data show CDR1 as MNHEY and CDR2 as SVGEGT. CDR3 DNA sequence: TGTGCCAGCAGCCAAATTACCGGGACTAGCGGGGGGGGCAAGCAGTTCTTC. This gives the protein CASSQITGTSGGGKQFF.

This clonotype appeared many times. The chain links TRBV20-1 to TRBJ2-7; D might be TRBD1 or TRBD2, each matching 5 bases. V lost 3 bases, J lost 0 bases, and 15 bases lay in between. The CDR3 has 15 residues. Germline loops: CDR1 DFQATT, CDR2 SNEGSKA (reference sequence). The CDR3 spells CSASATAAPSYEQYF. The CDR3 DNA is TGCAGTGCTAGCGCGACAGCGGCCCCCTCCTACGAGCAGTACTTC.

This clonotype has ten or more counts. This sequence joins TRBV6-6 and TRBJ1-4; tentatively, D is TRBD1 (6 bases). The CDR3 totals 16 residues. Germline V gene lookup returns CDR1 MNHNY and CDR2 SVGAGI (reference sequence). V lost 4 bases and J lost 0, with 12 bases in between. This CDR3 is CASSSGNRATNEKLFF. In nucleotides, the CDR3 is TGTGCCAGCAGTTCGGGAAACAGGGCAACTAATGAAAAACTGTTTTTT.

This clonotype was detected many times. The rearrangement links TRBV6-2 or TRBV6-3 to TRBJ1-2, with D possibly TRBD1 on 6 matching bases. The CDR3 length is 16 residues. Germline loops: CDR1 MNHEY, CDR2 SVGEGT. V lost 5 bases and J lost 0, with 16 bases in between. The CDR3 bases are TGTGCCAGCAGTGCTTCCGGGACACCTTCTAACTATGGCTACACCTTC. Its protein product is CASSASGTPSNYGYTF.

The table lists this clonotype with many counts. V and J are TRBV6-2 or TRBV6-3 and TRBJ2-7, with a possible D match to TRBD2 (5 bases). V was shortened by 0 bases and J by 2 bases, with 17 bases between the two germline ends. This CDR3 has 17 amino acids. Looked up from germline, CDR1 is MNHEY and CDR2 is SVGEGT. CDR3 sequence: CASSYSQGRGLPYEQYF. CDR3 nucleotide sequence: TGTGCCAGCAGTTACTCTCAAGGTCGCGGGTTGCCCTACGAGCAGTACTTC.

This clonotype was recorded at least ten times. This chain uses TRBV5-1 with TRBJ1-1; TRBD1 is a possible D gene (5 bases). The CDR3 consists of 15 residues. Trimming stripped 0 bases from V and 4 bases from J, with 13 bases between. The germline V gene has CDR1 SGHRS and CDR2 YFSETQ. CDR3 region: CASSLDQGGITEAFF. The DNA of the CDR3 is TGCGCCAGCAGCTTGGATCAGGGAGGTATCACTGAAGCTTTCTTT.